One TCR beta chain is described in this entry. What it binds is not known. The sample originates from a study of CD8 T cells in ankylosing spondylitis. Broader study findings: Reported data indicate significant enrichment of disease-linked clones within matched ankylosing spondylitis synovial fluid. Certain motif variants had earlier appeared in reactive arthritis synovial fluid and blood. CD8+ disease-linked clones were present at relatively low frequencies in blood.

V was shortened by 5 bases and J by 6 bases, with 18 bases between the two germline ends. There are 15 residues in the CDR3. Germline V lookup: CDR1 MNHEY, CDR2 SMNVEV (reference sequence). Quantitative molecular-barcoded 5'-RACE generated the TCR beta libraries. TCRdb passed the 5' RACE reads through MiXCR, listing each CDR3 protein once. In the table there are about 190,000 distinct CDR3 sequences, 10% to 15% of which are singletons. The material sequenced was blood, either unsorted or a sorted T cell fraction (not recorded which). The chain links TRBV27 to TRBJ2-3; tentatively, D is TRBD2 (6 bases). The TCR was taken from a female donor with ankylosing spondylitis or in good health (not recorded which). Written as DNA, the CDR3 is TGTGCCAGCAGTCGAAGATACGGGAGTGGGGATACGCAGTATTTT. Protein product: CASSRRYGSGDTQYF.